Listed below are T cell receptor beta chains from one sample, sequenced in a study of glioma-infiltrating T cells after dendritic cell vaccination. Assay used: immunoSEQ multiplex PCR; TCRdb lists only in-frame clones, some missing. The sample lists 72,000 or so clones; about nine tenths were seen once. This sample comprised blood, obtained after dendritic cell vaccination. The origin of the receptors is a human donor with glioblastoma. CDR3s include the opening cysteine and the closing phenylalanine or tryptophan.

J,V,CDR3
TRBJ1-6,TRBV6-1,CASSTEDRKDSPLHF
TRBJ2-1,TRBV19,CASSIMTGPLTNEQFF
TRBJ2-7,TRBV6-5,CASSKGTGRSEQYF
TRBJ2-5,TRBV7-6,CASSLLGPRETQYF
TRBJ2-5,TRBV10-3,CAISPSGPETQYF
TRBJ2-7,TRBV6-5,CASSYDTSYEQYF
TRBJ2-3,TRBV28,CASSLGGASTDTQYF
TRBJ2-2,TRBV2,CASSDQGANTGELFF
TRBJ2-7,TRBV6-5,CASSYSGVGRGYEQYF
TRBJ1-1,TRBV5-1,CASRQGATEAFF
TRBJ2-7,TRBV25-1,CASSQGYDYEQYF
TRBJ1-1,TRBV30,CAWSVGTGNTEAFF
TRBJ2-3,TRBV5-1,CASSPGGPRVDTQYF
TRBJ1-5,TRBV5-1,CASSLGDRNNQPQHF
TRBJ2-1,TRBV21-1,CASSKSGLEGNEQFF
TRBJ2-1,TRBV5-5,CASSAPQTSGRYNEQFF
TRBJ2-1,TRBV5-1,CASSLDLAGGQNEQFF
TRBJ2-5,TRBV7-2,CASSPWGGQETQYF
TRBJ2-5,TRBV4-1,CASSLRTSGGAGETQYF
TRBJ2-7,TRBV19,CASSSITGGGGKQYF
TRBJ1-1,TRBV21-1,CASKGVNTEAFF
TRBJ1-4,TRBV6-6,CASSSGVNEKLFF
TRBJ2-7,TRBV29-1,CSAGSSGMVGEQYF
TRBJ1-2,TRBV6-1,CASSELEGADGYTF
TRBJ1-1,TRBV29-1,CSVAGAGSTEAFF
TRBJ2-1,TRBV11-3,CASSPMGGLYNEQFF
TRBJ1-1,TRBV5-6,CASSLRQTMNTEAFF
TRBJ2-7,TRBV2,CASWEGAGSYEQYF
TRBJ2-7,TRBV7-2,CASSLMDGNEQYF
TRBJ1-4,TRBV5-4,CASSFELGAEKLFF
TRBJ2-5,TRBV5-8,CASSYPRETQYF
TRBJ1-2,TRBV5-1,CASSSGQDYGYTF
TRBJ1-3,TRBV5-1,CASSSTGYGNTIYF